A single T cell receptor beta chain is shown here with its context. Its antigen is currently unknown. The CDR3 covers 17 residues. Per germline, CDR1 MDHEN and CDR2 SYDVKM. Deletions cut 6 bases from V and 1 base from J, with 19 bases between. The data were obtained in a study of T-cell reconstitution after alpha-beta-depleted transplantation in children. TCRbeta library preparation incorporated unique molecular identifiers. TCRdb fed the PCR reads into MiXCR, producing one record per CDR3 protein. The sample holds 500,000 or so distinct CDR3 sequences, more than 9.5% seen once. The study, taken as a whole, reports: High day-60 TCRbeta diversity in some patients came from surviving recipient T cells and thymic progenitors. Two months or so post-transplant, alpha-beta T cells reportedly derived from several hundred expanded graft clones. After one year, T-cell counts and TCRbeta diversity mostly came from new T cells.

The origin of this receptor is a female patient aged 2-9 years who had a stem cell transplant for aplastic anemia, so the T cells may come from the graft donor. Sequenced here: PBMCs, mostly from graft donor cells, sampled 180 days after TCRalphabeta/CD19-depleted stem cell transplant. V usage is TRBV28 and J usage is TRBJ1-5, with D uncertain. CDR3 region: CASSSWRSQHSNQPQHF. The CDR3 nucleotides are TGTGCCAGCAGCAGTTGGAGGAGTCAGCACAGCAATCAGCCCCAGCATTTT.